These 26 T cell receptor beta chains were sequenced from one sample in a study of identical twins (dated by TCRdb to the mid-2010s). Library preparation was by 5' RACE. Instrument used: Illumina HiSeq 2000. In-frame beta chains were kept once TCRdb had trimmed the public reads at Q25 with fastp and called clones with MiXCR. A single entry per CDR3 protein holds the most common genes and DNA from its merged rows. Present in this sample are roughly 630,000 distinct CDR3 sequences, roughly 7.1% of which were seen just once. The top ten clones comprise roughly 1.6% of the sample. This same sample was also taken into another study, of yellow fever vaccine responses in identical twins.

The specimen sequenced was PBMCs. Receptors originate from a woman aged 18-29 years in good health.

There are many counts of this clonotype. This chain joins TRBV12-3 or TRBV12-4 and TRBJ2-5; D uncertain. The J call may be wrong; the DNA end is better matched by TRBJ2-3. This CDR3 is built from 11 residues. In DNA, the CDR3 is TGTGCCAGCAGTTTAGTTGGTACGCAGTATTTT. Protein sequence: CASSLVGTQYF.

The chain joins TRBV5-1 to TRBJ2-5; no reliable D call. Between the trimmed V and J ends, which lost 4 bases and 2 bases, there was a span of 12 bases. CDR3 length: 14 amino acids. CDR1 and CDR2 from the germline V gene are SGHRS and YFSETQ. The CDR3: CASSTIMTQETQYF. CDR3 bases: TGCGCCAGCAGCACGATTATGACACAAGAGACCCAGTACTTC.

This clonotype was seen only a few times. This chain links TRBV18 with TRBJ1-1; D gene ambiguous. V shed 0 bases and J shed 1 base, with 12 bases lying between them. This CDR3 contains 16 residues. Germline loops: CDR1 KGHSH, CDR2 LQKENI. DNA of the CDR3: TGTGCCAGCTCACCACCGGGCAGAACTCAGAACACTGAAGCTTTCTTT. Translating gives CASSPPGRTQNTEAFF.

This clonotype occurred many times. The chain recombines TRBV2 with TRBJ2-1; 11 bases match TRBD2. The CDR3 totals 18 residues. Germline V gives CDR1 SNHLY, CDR2 FYNNEI. Trimming removed 2 bases from V and 0 bases from J; junction bases left unmatched: 6. The CDR3, as DNA: TGTGCCAGCAGTGAAATAGCGGGAGGGCTGGGCTCCTACAATGAGCAGTTCTTC. Protein: CASSEIAGGLGSYNEQFF.

The table lists this clonotype with a few counts. This chain links TRBV28 with TRBJ2-7; 9 nucleotides align to TRBD2. CDR1 MDHEN and CDR2 SYDVKM come from the germline V gene. The CDR3 length is 15 residues. Trimming cost V 6 bases and J 3 bases; bases outside gene matches: 9. The CDR3: CASSPGAGGFYEQYV. The CDR3 DNA reads TGTGCCAGCAGCCCGGGAGCGGGGGGTTTCTACGAGCAGTACGTC.

J is TRBJ1-1 and V is TRBV12-3 or TRBV12-4; D is possibly TRBD1 (6 bases). The V end lost 7 bases, the J end lost 0 bases, and 18 bases lay between the germline ends. The CDR3 totals 16 residues. CDR3 sequence: CASNYGRRGLNTEAFF. The CDR3 DNA reads TGTGCCAGCAATTACGGACGGAGGGGGTTGAACACTGAAGCTTTCTTT.

The CDR3 reads CSARRRGGDEQYV. CDR3 in DNA: TGCAGTGCTAGGAGGCGGGGGGGCGACGAGCAGTACGTC. The rearrangement uses TRBV20-1 and TRBJ2-7, with 9 bases that match TRBD2. The V and J ends lost 3 bases and 5 bases, in that order; junction bases with no gene match: 5. The CDR3 is made up of 13 amino acids. From germline, CDR1 is DFQATT and CDR2 SNEGSKA (reference sequence).

This clonotype has more than one count but fewer than ten. The genes are TRBV11-2 and TRBJ2-5; D is perhaps TRBD1 (6 bases). Trimming took 1 base from V and 5 from J, leaving 8 bases between them. CDR1 is SGHAT and CDR2 is FQNNGV in the germline V gene. The CDR3 is made up of 13 amino acids. The CDR3 nucleotides are TGTGCCAGCAGCTTAGTTAGGGGGGAGACCCAGTACTTC. Translated: CASSLVRGETQYF.

In this sample, this clonotype turned up a few times. J is TRBJ2-7 and V is TRBV28; D is unclear. The V gene lost 6 bases and the J gene lost 6 bases, with 24 bases spanning the gap. The CDR3 totals 16 residues. Germline loops: CDR1 MDHEN, CDR2 SYDVKM. DNA for the CDR3: TGTGCCAGCAGGCCCCTTGACACCAATCAACCCGGCGAGCAGTACTTC. Its protein is CASRPLDTNQPGEQYF.

The rearrangement joins TRBV7-9 to TRBJ2-3, with D unresolved. The CDR3 consists of 14 residues. Germline values: CDR1 SEHNR, CDR2 FQNEAQ (reference sequence). The ends were cut back, 3 bases at V and 6 bases at J, with 13 bases in the middle. CDR3 protein: CASSFISKSDTQYF. CDR3 DNA: TGTGCCAGCAGCTTTATTTCCAAAAGCGATACGCAGTATTTT.

The chain links TRBV6-4 to TRBJ2-7; D might be TRBD2 (6 bases). CDR3 size: 14 residues. The V end lost 5 bases, the J end lost 1 base, and 12 bases lay between the germline ends. The germline V gene encodes CDR1 MRHNA and CDR2 SNTAGT. The CDR3 is CASSPSGGSYEQYV. The DNA for the CDR3 is TGTGCCAGCAGTCCGTCCGGGGGTTCCTACGAGCAGTACGTC.

The chain recombines TRBV7-6 with TRBJ1-6, with D maybe TRBD1 (5 bases). Germline V gene sequence: CDR1 SGHVS, CDR2 FNYEAQ. The length of the CDR3 is 17 residues. V was shortened by 1 base and J by 4 bases, with 14 bases between the two germline ends. The CDR3, as DNA: TGTGCCAGCAGCTTAGATAAACAGACAGCATATAATTCACCCCTCCACTTT. Encoded protein: CASSLDKQTAYNSPLHF.

The CDR3 here is CASSRAFDRVDSPLHF. CDR3 DNA: TGTGCCAGCAGCCGAGCCTTCGACAGGGTGGATTCACCCCTCCACTTT. The chain joins TRBV4-2 to TRBJ1-6; 7 nucleotides line up with TRBD1. Looked up from germline, CDR1 is LGHNA and CDR2 is YNFKEQ. Trimming removed 4 bases from V and 8 bases from J; junction bases left unmatched: 11. The CDR3 has 16 amino acids.

This clonotype was picked up many times. V gene TRBV20-1 combines with J gene TRBJ2-5; TRBD1 matches at 8 bases. The V and J ends lost 5 bases and 1 base, in that order; junction bases with no gene match: 6. CDR1 is DFQATT, CDR2 SNEGSKA, per germline (reference sequence). The CDR3 extends over 14 amino acids. The CDR3 bases are TGCAGTGCTGCAGGGGGCGCGGGCCAAGAGACCCAGTACTTC. Its translation is CSAAGGAGQETQYF.

This clonotype was detected ten times or more. V is TRBV29-1 and J is TRBJ2-3, with 8 bases that match TRBD2. V lost 6 bases to trimming and J lost 0 bases; unmatched junction nucleotides: 8. CDR1 SQVTM and CDR2 ANQGSEA come from the germline V gene. CDR3 length: 15 amino acids. CDR3 amino acids: CSVAVLAASTDTQYF. The CDR3 DNA is TGCAGCGTAGCCGTACTAGCGGCTAGCACAGATACGCAGTATTTT.

V and J are TRBV28 and TRBJ2-3; D is undetermined. Germline loops: CDR1 MDHEN, CDR2 SYDVKM. The CDR3 length is 13 residues. Trimming pared 7 bases from V and 5 bases from J, leaving 13 bases between. The chain's CDR3 is CASKPGLGDTQYF. The CDR3 DNA is TGTGCCAGCAAGCCGGGCCTGGGAGATACGCAGTATTTT.

A remark on this clonotype: This could be a read error, since a much larger clone is one nucleotide away. The rearrangement joins TRBV5-6 to TRBJ1-1, with D hard to call. Germline V gene sequence: CDR1 SGHDT, CDR2 YYEEEE. V shed 0 bases and J shed 3 bases, with 12 bases lying between them. This CDR3 has 15 amino acids. The CDR3: CASSLVGWWYTEAFF. Here the CDR3 DNA reads TGTGCCAGCAGCTTGGTGGGGTGGTGGTACACTGAAGCTTTCTTT.

This clonotype has a count of ten or more. The rearrangement links TRBV6-1 to TRBJ1-2; D may be TRBD1 (5 bases). The CDR3 runs 14 residues. Germline CDR1 reads MNHNS; CDR2 reads SASEGT. V was clipped by 6 bases and J by 4 bases, with 15 bases between them. DNA for the CDR3: TGTGCCAGCAGCGGGGTGGGGGGTAGCTATGGCTACACCTTC. Translating it yields CASSGVGGSYGYTF.

This clonotype occurred a few times. The CDR3 spells CASTSVTAKNIQYF. The CDR3 bases are TGTGCCAGCACCTCGGTTACAGCCAAAAACATTCAGTACTTC. The chain uses TRBV6-1 and TRBJ2-4, with unresolved D. There are 14 residues in the CDR3. The germline V and J ends were trimmed by 7 bases and 0 bases, with 10 bases remaining between them. Per the germline V gene, CDR1 is MNHNS and CDR2 is SASEGT.

This clonotype was seen a handful of times. The chain carries TRBV7-2 and TRBJ2-1, with D perhaps TRBD2 (7 bases). Germline V lookup: CDR1 SGHTA, CDR2 FQGNSA. Trimming took off 3 bases at V and 7 bases at J, with 13 bases between the two ends. The CDR3 is 14 amino acids. The CDR3 reads CASSFAGATNEQFF. CDR3 sequence (DNA): TGTGCCAGCAGCTTCGCGGGGGCGACGAATGAGCAGTTCTTC.

This clonotype showed up just a few times. The rearrangement joins TRBV9 to TRBJ2-1; D is possibly TRBD1 (6 bases). Germline V CDR1 and CDR2: SGDLS, YYNGEE. The CDR3 loop spans 15 amino acids. The germline V and J ends were trimmed by 0 bases and 8 bases, with 15 bases remaining between them. CDR3 sequence (DNA): TGTGCCAGCAGCGTAGGATCCAGGGGCTTGGATGAGCAGTTCTTC. It encodes CASSVGSRGLDEQFF.

The chain combines TRBV20-1 with TRBJ2-1, with TRBD2 matching 16 bases. Looked up from germline, CDR1 is DFQATT and CDR2 is SNEGSKA (reference sequence). The CDR3 contains 23 residues. The V segment lost 4 bases and the J segment 8 bases; nucleotides outside the gene matches: 29. The CDR3 coding sequence is TGCAGTGCTAATCGCGGCCCCCTTTCGACCGGGACTAGCGGGAGGGCCATGGGAGATGAGCAGTTCTTC. Amino acid sequence: CSANRGPLSTGTSGRAMGDEQFF.

This clonotype has a handful of counts. The genes are TRBV5-1 and TRBJ2-1; 12 bases are a match to TRBD1. Trimming cost V 4 bases and J 9 bases; bases outside gene matches: 5. This CDR3 comprises 14 residues. Germline CDR1 reads SGHRS; CDR2 reads YFSETQ. CDR3 amino acids: CASSGTGGSGEQFF. CDR3 DNA sequence: TGCGCCAGCAGCGGGACAGGGGGCTCCGGTGAGCAGTTCTTC.

The rearrangement uses TRBV7-6 and TRBJ2-2, with TRBD2 identical over 14 bases. J was trimmed by 0 bases and V by 5 bases; bases with no gene match: 5. CDR1 and CDR2 (germline): SGHVS, FNYEAQ. This CDR3 region has 18 residues. CDR3 DNA sequence: TGTGCCAGCAGCCCGTCGGGACTAGCGGGAGCGAACACCGGGGAGCTGTTTTTT. As protein: CASSPSGLAGANTGELFF.

This clonotype has only a few counts. V usage is TRBV28 and J usage is TRBJ1-4, with 9 bases identical to TRBD1. Unmatched junction bases numbered 6, after V lost 5 bases and J lost 5 bases. CDR3 length equals 15 residues. The germline gives CDR1 MDHEN, CDR2 SYDVKM. CDR3 region: CASSLGTGRNEKLFF. The CDR3 bases are TGTGCCAGCAGTCTAGGGACAGGGCGGAATGAAAAACTGTTTTTT. The whole variable domain, remainder taken from reference TRBV28 and TRBJ1-4, is DVKVTQSSRYLVKRTGEKVFLECVQDMDHENMFWYRQDPGLGLRLIYFSYDVKMKEKGDIPEGYSVSREKKERFSLILESASTNQTSMYLCASSLGTGRNEKLFFGSGTQLSVL.

In its sample, this clonotype was seen many times. The CDR3 spells CASSLPQGKGGELFF. DNA of the CDR3: TGTGCCAGCAGTCTCCCGCAGGGAAAGGGCGGGGAGCTGTTTTTT. The V call is TRBV12-3 or TRBV12-4, the J call TRBJ2-2, with TRBD1 as a possible D gene (5 bases). Trimming cost V 5 bases and J 7 bases, with 17 bases left between them. This CDR3 contains 15 residues.